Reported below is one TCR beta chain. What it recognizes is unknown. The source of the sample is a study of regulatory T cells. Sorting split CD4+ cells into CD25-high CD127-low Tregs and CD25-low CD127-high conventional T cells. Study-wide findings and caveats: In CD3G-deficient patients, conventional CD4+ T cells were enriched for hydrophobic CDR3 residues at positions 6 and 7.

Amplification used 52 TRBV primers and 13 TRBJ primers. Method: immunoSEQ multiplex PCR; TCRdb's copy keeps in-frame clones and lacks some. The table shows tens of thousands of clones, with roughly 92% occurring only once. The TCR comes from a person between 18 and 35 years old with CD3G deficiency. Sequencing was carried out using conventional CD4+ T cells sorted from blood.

This CDR3 reads CASSLSENNEQFF. In DNA form, the CDR3 reads TGTGCCAGCAGTTTATCAGAAAACAATGAGCAGTTCTTC. The V and J genes are TRBV28 and TRBJ2-1, with unresolved D. V dropped 1 base and J dropped 5 bases, with 6 bases sitting between them. CDR3 length equals 13 residues. Germline CDR1 reads MDHEN; CDR2 reads SYDVKM.